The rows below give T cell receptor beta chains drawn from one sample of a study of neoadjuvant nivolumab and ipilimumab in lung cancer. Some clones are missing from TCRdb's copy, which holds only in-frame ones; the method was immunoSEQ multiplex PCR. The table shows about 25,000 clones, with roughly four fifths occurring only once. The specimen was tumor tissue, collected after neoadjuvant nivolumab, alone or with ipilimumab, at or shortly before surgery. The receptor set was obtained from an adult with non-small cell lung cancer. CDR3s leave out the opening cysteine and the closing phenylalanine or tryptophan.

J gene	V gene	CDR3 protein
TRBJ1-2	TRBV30	AWSGTNYGYT
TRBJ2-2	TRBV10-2	ASSELTGELF
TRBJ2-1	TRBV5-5	ASSFEGQAYNEQF
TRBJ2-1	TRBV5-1	ASSPTGMSSYNEQF
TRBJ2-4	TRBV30	AWTQTDRGIQY
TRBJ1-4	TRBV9	ASSGTPGQGLF
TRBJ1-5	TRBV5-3	ASSLHSNQPQH
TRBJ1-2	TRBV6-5	ASRVDRTLYGYT
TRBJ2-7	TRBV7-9	ASDDLAGRHEQY
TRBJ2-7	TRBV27	ASSPVGGQDYEQY
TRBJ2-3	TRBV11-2	ASSPWGGHSTDTQY
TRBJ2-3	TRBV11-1	ASSQGLAATDTQY
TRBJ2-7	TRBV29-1	SVEATGGYEQY
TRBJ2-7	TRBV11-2	ASSSPAGASYEQY
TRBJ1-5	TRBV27	ASTRTGLGNQPQH
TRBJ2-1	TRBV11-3	ASSPSGRAVNEQF
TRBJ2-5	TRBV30	AWSALAANQETQY
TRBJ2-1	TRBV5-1	ASSSRETYNEQF
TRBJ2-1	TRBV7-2	ASSLNRASSYNEQF
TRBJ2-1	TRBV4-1	ASSQDQYNEQF
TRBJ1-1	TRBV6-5	ASSWDRSWRVAF
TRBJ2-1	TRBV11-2	ASSFGSSGSYNEQF
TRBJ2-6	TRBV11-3	ASSGWDRATGANVLT
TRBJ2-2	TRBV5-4	ASSLAGIGTGELF
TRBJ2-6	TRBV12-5	ASGPPRTVSSGANVLT
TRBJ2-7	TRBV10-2	ASSELGADSYEQY
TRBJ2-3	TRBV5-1	ASSRDLRGGTQY
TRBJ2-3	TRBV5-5	ASSAGLAGNTDTQY
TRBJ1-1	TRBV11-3	ASSLVGTNTEAF
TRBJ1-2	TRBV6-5	ASSLGEDTLLNGYT
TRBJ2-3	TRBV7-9	ASSPNFFGAGPVTDTQY
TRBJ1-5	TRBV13	ASSLKSQGNDPQH
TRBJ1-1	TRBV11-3	ASSGRASGGTEAF
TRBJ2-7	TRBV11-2	ASSLWPHLGQGSYEQY
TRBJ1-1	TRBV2	ASSGPTREGPEAF
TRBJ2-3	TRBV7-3	ASSLLAATDTQY
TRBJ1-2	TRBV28	ASFKLGFYGYT
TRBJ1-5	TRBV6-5	ASSYSSLGGATQH
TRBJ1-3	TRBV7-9	ASSVWRDRATLSGNTIY
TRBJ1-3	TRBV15	ATSVDRANTIY
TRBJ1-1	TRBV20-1	SASSNTEAF
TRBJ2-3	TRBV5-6	ASSLAGSQWGATQY
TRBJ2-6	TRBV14	ASSQRGRTGANVLT
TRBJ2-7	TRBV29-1	SVAVVGQEIHEQY
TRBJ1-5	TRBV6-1	ASSEAVGQGSQPQH
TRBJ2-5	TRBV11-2	ASNPLGQEETQY
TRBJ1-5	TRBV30	AWSVAGASQPQH
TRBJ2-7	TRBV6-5	ASSLDREDEQY
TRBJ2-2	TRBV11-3	ASSLGGETGELF
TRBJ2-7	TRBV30	AWSPSPGTGDNEQY
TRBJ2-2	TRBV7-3	ASSPWGAIPNTGELF
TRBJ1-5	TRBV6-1	ASSPKRNQPQH
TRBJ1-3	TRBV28	ASSLQISGNTIY
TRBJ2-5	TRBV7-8	ASSLARRDYD
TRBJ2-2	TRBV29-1	SSWTSGTGRTGELF